This entry features one T cell receptor beta chain sequence. Self-reported history from a screening survey and questionnaire set each donor's cohort. Germline V gives CDR1 KGHSH, CDR2 LQKENI. The CDR3 sequence is 14 residues long. The V segment lost 6 bases and the J segment 5 bases; nucleotides outside the gene matches: 8. The data were taken from a study of blood T cell repertoires in COVID-19. Study overall: COVID-19 samples from acute and convalescent phases originated in the United States, Italy and Spain. Sources were T cells, B-cell-depleted T cells, or PBMCs; the material itself was cDNA or gDNA.

How the authors handled the data: Quantification of nucleated cells was approximated via reference gene primer amplification. Libraries were prepared by immunoSEQ multiplex PCR; TCRdb keeps only in-frame clonotypes and omits some of them. Clone size and V and J calls were adopted from that table, with D and trimming inferred from the DNA. In the table there are some 150,000 clones, approximately 84% of which are singletons. Sequenced sample: PBMCs or T cells enriched from blood (not recorded which). The receptor's source is a human donor with acute COVID-19. The donor label of this sample is uncertain. The chain joins TRBV18 to TRBJ1-1, with TRBD1 matching 8 bases. This CDR3 is CASSLGQEATEAFF. CDR3 bases: TGTGCCAGCTCGCTGGGACAGGAGGCAACTGAAGCTTTCTTT.